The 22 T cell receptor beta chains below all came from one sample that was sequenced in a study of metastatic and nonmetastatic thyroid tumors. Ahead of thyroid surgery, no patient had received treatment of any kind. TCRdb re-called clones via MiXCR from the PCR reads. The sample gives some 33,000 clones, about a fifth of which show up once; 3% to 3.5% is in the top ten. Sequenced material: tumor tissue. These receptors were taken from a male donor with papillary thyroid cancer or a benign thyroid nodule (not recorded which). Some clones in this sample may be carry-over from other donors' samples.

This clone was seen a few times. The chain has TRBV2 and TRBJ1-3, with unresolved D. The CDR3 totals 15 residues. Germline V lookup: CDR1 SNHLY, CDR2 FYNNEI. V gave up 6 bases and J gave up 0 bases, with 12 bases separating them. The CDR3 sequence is CASSPGGISGNTIYF. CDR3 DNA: TGTGCCAGCAGCCCTGGAGGGATCTCTGGAAACACCATATATTTT. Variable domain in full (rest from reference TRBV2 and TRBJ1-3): EPEVTQTPSHQVTQMGQEVILRCVPISNHLYFYWYRQILGQKVEFLVSFYNNEISEKSEIFDDQFSVERPDGSNFTLKIRSTKLEDSAMYFCASSPGGISGNTIYFGEGSWLTVV.

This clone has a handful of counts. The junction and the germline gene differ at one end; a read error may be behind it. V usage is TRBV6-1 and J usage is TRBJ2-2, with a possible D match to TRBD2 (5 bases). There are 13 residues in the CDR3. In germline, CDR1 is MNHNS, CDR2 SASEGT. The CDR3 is CAGSSDGIGELFF. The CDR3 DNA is TGTGCCGGCAGTTCCGACGGGATCGGGGAGCTGTTTTTT.

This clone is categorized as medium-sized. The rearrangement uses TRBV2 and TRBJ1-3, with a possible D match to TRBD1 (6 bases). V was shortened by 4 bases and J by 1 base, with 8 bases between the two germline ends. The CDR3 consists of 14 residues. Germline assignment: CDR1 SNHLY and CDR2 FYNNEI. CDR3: CASSAQGSGNTIYF. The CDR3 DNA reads TGTGCCAGCAGTGCTCAGGGGTCTGGAAACACCATATATTTT.

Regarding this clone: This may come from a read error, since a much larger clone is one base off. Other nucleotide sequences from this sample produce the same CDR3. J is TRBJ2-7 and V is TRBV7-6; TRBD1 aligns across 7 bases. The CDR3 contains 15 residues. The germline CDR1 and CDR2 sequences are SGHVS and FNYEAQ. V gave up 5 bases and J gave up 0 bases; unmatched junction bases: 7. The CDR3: CASSIRQGTSYEQYF. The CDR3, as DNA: TGTGCCAGCAGCATAAGACAGGGTACCTCCTACGAGCAGTACTTC.

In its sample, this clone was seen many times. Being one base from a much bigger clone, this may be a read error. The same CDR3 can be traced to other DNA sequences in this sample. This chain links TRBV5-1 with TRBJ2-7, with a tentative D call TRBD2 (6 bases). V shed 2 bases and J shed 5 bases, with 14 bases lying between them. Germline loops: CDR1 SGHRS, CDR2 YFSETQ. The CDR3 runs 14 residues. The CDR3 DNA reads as TGCGCCAGCAGCTTAGACGGGAGAGCCAACGAGCAGTACTTC. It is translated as CASSLDGRANEQYF.

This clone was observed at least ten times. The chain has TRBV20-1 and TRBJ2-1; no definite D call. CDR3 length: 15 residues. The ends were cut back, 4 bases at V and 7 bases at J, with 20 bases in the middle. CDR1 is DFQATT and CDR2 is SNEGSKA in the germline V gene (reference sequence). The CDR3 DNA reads TGCAGTGCTATGGGCGACTCCTCGTTAGGGAATGAGCAGTTCTTC. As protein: CSAMGDSSLGNEQFF.

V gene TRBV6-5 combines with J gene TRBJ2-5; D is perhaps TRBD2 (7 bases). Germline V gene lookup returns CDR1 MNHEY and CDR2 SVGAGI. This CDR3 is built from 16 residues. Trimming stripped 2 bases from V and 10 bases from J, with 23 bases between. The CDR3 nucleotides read TGTGCCAGCAGTTACGGGACGGGGGGCGCCGGAGGGAACCAGTACTTC. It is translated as CASSYGTGGAGGNQYF.

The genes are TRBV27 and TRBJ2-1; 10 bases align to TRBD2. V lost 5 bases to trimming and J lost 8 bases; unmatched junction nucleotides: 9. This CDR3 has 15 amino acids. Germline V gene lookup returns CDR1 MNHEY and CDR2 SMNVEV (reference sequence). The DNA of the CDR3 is TGTGCCAGCAGTCGACAAGCGGGAGGGCTTCATGAGCAGTTCTTC. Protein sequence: CASSRQAGGLHEQFF.

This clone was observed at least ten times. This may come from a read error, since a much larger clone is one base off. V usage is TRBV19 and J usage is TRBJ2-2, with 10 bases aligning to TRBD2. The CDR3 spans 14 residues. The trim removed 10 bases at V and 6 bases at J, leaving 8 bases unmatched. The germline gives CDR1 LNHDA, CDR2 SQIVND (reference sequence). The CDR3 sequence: CATKREGGPGELFF. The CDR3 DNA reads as TGTGCCACAAAGCGGGAGGGTGGACCCGGGGAGCTGTTTTTT.

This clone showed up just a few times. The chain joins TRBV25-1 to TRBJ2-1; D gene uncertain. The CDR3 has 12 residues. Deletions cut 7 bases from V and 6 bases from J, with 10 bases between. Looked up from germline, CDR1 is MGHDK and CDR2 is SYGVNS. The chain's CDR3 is CASKGSSNEQFF. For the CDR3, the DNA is TGTGCCAGCAAAGGATCAAGCAATGAGCAGTTCTTC.

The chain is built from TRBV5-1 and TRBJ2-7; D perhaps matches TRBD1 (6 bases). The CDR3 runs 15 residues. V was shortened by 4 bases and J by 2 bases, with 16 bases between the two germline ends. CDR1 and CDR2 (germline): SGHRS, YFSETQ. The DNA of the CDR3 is TGCGCCAGCAGCCCATCCGGGACACTCACCTACGAGCAGTACTTC. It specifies CASSPSGTLTYEQYF.

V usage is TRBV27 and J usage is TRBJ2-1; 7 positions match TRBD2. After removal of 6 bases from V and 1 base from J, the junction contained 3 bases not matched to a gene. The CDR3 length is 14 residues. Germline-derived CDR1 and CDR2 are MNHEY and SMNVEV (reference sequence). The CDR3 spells CASSSSGSYNEQFF. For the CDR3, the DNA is TGTGCCAGCAGCTCTAGCGGATCCTACAATGAGCAGTTCTTC.

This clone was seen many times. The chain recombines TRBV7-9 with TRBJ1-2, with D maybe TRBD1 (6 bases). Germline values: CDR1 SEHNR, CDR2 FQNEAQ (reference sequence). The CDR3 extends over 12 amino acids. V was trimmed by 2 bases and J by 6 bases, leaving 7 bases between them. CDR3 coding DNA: TGTGCCAGCAGCTTAAAGGGGGATGGCTACACCTTC. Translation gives CASSLKGDGYTF. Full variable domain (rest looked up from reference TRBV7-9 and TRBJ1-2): DTGVSQNPRHKITKRGQNVTFRCDPISEHNRLYWYRQTLGQGPEFLTYFQNEAQLEKSRLLSDRFSAERPKGSFSTLEIQRTEQGDSAMYLCASSLKGDGYTFGSGTRLTVV.

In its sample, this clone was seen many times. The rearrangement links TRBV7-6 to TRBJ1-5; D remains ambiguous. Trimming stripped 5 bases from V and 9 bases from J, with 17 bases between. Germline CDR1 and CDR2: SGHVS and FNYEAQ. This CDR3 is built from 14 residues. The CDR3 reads CASSLEASSGPQHF. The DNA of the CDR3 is TGTGCCAGCAGCCTAGAGGCCTCTTCGGGGCCCCAGCATTTT.

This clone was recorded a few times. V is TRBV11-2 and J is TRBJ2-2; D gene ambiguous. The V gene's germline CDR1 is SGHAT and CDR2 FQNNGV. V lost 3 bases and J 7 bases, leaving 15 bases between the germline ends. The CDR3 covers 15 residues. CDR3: CASSFRRIVGGELFF. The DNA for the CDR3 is TGTGCCAGCAGCTTCAGGAGAATTGTCGGCGGGGAGCTGTTTTTT. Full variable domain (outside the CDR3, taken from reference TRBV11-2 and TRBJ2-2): EAGVAQSPRYKIIEKRQSVAFWCNPISGHATLYWYQQILGQGPKLLIQFQNNGVVDDSQLPKDRFSAERLKGVDSTLKIQPAKLEDSAVYLCASSFRRIVGGELFFGEGSRLTVL.

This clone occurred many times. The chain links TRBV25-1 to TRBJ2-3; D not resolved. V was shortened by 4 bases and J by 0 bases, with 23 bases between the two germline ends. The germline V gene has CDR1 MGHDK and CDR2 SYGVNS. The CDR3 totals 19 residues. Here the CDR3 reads CASSAPPRKNLASTDTQYF. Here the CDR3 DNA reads TGTGCCAGCAGTGCCCCCCCTAGAAAGAACCTCGCTAGCACAGATACGCAGTATTTT.

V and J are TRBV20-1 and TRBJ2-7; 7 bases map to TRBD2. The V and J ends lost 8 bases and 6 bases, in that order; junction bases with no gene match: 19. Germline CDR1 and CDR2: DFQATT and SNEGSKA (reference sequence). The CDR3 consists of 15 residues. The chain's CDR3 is CSSHLVGGSALEQYF. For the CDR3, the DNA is TGCAGTTCTCACCTAGTGGGCGGGAGTGCCCTCGAGCAGTACTTC.

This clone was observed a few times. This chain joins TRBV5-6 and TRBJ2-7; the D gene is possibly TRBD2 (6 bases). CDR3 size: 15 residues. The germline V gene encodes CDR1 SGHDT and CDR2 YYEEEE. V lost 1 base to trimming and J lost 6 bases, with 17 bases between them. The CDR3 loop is CASSLSAGGKGEQYF. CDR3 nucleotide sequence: TGTGCCAGCAGCTTGTCAGCGGGTGGTAAAGGCGAGCAGTACTTC.

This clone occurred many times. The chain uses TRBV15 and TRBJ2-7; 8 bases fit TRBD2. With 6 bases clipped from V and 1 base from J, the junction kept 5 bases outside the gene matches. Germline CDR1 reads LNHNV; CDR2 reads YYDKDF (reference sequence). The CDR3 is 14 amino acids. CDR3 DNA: TGTGCCACCAGTATCGGGGGGGGTTCCTACGAGCAGTACTTC. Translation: CATSIGGGSYEQYF.

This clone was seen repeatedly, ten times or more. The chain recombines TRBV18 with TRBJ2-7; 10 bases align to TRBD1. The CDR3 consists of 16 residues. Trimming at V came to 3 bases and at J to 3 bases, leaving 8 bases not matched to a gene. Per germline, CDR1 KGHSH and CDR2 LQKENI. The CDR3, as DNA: TGTGCCAGCTCACCGCGTCGCCGGGACAGGGGCTACGAGCAGTACTTC. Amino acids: CASSPRRRDRGYEQYF.

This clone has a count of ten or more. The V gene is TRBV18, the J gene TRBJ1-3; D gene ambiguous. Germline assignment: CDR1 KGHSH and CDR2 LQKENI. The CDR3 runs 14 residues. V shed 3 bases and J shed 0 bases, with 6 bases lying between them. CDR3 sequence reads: CASSPDYSGNTIYF. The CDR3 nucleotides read TGTGCCAGCTCACCGGATTACTCTGGAAACACCATATATTTT. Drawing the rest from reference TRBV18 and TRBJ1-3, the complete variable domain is NAGVMQNPRHLVRRRGQEARLRCSPMKGHSHVYWYRQLPEEGLKFMVYLQKENIIDESGMPKERFSAEFPKEGPSILRIQQVVRGDSAAYFCASSPDYSGNTIYFGEGSWLTVV.

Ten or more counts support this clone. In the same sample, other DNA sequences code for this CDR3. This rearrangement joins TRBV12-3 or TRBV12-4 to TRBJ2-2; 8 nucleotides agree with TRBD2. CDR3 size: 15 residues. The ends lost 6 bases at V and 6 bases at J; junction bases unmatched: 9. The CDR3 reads CASRYSGINSGELFF. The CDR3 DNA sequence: TGTGCCAGCAGATATAGCGGGATTAATTCCGGGGAGCTGTTTTTT.